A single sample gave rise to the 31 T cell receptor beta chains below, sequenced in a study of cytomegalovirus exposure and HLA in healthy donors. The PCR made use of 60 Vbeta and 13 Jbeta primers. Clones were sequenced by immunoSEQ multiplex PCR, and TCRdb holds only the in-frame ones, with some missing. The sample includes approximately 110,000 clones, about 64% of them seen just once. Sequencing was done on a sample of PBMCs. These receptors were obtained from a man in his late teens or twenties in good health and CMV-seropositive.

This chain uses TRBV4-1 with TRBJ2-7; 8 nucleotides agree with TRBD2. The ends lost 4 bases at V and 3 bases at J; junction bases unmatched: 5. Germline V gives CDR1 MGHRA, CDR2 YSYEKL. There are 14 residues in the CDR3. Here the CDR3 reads CASSPPSGGYEQYF. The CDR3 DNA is TGCGCCAGCAGCCCCCCCAGCGGGGGCTACGAGCAGTACTTC.

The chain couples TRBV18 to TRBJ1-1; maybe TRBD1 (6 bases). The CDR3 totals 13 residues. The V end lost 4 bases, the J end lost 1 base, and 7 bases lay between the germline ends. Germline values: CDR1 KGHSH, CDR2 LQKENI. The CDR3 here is CASSQGQNTEAFF. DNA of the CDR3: TGTGCCAGCTCACAGGGACAGAACACTGAAGCTTTCTTT. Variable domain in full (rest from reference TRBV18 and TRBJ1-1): NAGVMQNPRHLVRRRGQEARLRCSPMKGHSHVYWYRQLPEEGLKFMVYLQKENIIDESGMPKERFSAEFPKEGPSILRIQQVVRGDSAAYFCASSQGQNTEAFFGQGTRLTVV.

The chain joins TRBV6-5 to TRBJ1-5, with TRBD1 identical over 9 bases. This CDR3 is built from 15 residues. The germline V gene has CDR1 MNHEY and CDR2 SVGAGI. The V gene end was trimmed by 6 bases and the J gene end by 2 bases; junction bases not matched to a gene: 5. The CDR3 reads CASSRDRGGNQPQHF. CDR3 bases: TGTGCCAGCAGCCGCGACAGGGGGGGCAATCAGCCCCAGCATTTT.

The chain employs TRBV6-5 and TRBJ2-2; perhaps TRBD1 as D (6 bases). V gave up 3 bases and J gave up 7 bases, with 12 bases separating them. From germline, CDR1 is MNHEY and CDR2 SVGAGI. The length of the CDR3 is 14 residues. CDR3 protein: CASSYLRGNGELFF. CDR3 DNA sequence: TGTGCCAGCAGTTATCTAAGGGGGAACGGGGAGCTGTTTTTT.

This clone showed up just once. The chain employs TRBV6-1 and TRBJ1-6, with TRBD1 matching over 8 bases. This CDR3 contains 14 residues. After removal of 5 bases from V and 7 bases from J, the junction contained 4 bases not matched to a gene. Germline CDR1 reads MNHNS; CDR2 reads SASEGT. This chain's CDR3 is CASSKTGVNSPLHF. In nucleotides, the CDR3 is TGTGCCAGCAGTAAGACAGGGGTAAATTCACCCCTCCACTTT.

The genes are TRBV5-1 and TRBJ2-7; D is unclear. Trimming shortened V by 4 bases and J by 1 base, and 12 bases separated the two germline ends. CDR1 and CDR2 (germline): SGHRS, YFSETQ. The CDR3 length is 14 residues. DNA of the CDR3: TGCGCCAGCAGCAGGAGTGCGCCTTCCTACGAGCAGTACTTC. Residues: CASSRSAPSYEQYF.

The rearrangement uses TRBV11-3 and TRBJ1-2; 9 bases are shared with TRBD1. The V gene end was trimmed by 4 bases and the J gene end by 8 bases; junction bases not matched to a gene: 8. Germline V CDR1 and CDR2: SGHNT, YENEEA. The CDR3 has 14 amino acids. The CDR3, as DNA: TGTGCCAGCAGCTGGGGGACAGGGCCAACGGGCTACACCTTC. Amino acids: CASSWGTGPTGYTF.

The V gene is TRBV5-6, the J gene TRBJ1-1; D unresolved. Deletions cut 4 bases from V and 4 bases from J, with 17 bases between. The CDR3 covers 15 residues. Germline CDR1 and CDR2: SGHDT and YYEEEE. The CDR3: CASSPGLFPSTEAFF. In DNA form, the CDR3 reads TGTGCCAGCAGCCCTGGACTGTTCCCTAGCACTGAAGCTTTCTTT. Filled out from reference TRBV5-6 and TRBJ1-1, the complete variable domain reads DAGVTQSPTHLIKTRGQQVTLRCSPKSGHDTVSWYQQALGQGPQFIFQYYEEEERQRGNFPDRFSGHQFPNYSSELNVNALLLGDSALYLCASSPGLFPSTEAFFGQGTRLTVV.

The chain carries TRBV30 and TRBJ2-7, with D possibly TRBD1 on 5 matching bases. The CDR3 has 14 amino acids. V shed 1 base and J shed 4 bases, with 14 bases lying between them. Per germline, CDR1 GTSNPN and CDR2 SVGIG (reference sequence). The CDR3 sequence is CAWSEWQGSYEQYF. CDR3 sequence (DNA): TGTGCCTGGAGTGAATGGCAGGGTTCTTACGAGCAGTACTTC. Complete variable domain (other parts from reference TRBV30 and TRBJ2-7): SQTIHQWPATLVQPVGSPLSLECTVEGTSNPNLYWYRQAAGRGLQLLFYSVGIGQISSEVPQNLSASRPQDRQFILSSKKLLLSDSGFYLCAWSEWQGSYEQYFGPGTRLTVT.

Written as DNA, the CDR3 is TGTGCCAGCAGTCCAGGGACAGGGTTGGAGCAGCCCCAGCATTTT. The encoded protein is CASSPGTGLEQPQHF. The J gene is TRBJ1-5, the V gene TRBV28; 9 positions agree with TRBD1. Trimming removed 5 bases from V and 7 bases from J; junction bases left unmatched: 9. This CDR3 region has 15 residues. Per the germline V gene, CDR1 is MDHEN and CDR2 is SYDVKM.

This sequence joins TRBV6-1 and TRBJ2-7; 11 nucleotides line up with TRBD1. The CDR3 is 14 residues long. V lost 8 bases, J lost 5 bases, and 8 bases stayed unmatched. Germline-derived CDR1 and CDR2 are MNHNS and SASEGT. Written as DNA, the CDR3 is TGTGCCAGCGTGCCGAGGACAGGGGGCAACGAGCAGTACTTC. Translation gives CASVPRTGGNEQYF.

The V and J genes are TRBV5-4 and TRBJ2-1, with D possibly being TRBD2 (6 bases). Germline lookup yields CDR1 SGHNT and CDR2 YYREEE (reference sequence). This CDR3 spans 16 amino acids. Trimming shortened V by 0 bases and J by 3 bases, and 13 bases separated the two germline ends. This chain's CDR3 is CASSLGGRDFYNEQFF. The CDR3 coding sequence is TGTGCCAGCAGCTTGGGAGGCAGGGACTTCTACAATGAGCAGTTCTTC.

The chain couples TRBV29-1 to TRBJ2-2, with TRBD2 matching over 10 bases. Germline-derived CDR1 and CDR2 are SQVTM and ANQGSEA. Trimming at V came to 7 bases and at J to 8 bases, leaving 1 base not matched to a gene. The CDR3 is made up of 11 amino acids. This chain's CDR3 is CSGGLAGELFF. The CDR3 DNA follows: TGCAGCGGGGGACTAGCGGGGGAGCTGTTTTTT.

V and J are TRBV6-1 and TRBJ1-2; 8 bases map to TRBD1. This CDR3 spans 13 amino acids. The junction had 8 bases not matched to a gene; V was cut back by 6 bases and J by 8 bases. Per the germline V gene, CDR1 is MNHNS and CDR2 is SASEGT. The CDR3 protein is CASSSGQATGYTF. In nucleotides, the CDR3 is TGTGCCAGCAGCTCGGGACAGGCGACAGGCTACACCTTC.

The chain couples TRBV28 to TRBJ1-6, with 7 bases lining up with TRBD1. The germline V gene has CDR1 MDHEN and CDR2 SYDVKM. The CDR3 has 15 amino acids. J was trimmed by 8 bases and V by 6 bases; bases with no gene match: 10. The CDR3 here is CASRSTGTDYSPLHF. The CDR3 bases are TGTGCCAGCAGGTCGACCGGGACAGATTATTCACCCCTCCACTTT.

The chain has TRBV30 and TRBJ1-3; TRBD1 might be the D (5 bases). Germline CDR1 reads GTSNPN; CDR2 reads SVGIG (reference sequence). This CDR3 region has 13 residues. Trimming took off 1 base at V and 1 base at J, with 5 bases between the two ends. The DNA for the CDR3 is TGTGCCTGGAGTGAGGGGTCTGGAAACACCATATATTTT. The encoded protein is CAWSEGSGNTIYF.

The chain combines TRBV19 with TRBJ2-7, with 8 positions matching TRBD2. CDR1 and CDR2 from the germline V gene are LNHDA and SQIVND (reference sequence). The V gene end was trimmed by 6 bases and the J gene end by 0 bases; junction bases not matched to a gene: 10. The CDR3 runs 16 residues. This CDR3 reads CASSLLSGALSYEQYF. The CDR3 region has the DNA TGTGCCAGTAGCCTACTTAGCGGGGCACTCTCCTACGAGCAGTACTTC.

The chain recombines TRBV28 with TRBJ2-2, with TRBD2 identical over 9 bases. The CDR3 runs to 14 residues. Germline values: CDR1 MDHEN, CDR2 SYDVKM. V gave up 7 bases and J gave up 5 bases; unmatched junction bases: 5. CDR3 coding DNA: TGTGCCAGCACCCGACTAGCGGCAACCGGGGAGCTGTTTTTT. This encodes CASTRLAATGELFF.

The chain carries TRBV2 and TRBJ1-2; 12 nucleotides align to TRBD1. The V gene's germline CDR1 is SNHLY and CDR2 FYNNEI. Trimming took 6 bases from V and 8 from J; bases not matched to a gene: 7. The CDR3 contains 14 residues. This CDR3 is CASSGTGGLRGYTF. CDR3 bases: TGTGCCAGCAGCGGGACAGGGGGCTTGAGGGGCTACACCTTC.

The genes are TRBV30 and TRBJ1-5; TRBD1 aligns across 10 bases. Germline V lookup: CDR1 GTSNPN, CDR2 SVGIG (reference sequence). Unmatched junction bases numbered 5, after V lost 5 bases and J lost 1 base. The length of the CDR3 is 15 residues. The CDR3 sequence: CAWALDRGSNQPQHF. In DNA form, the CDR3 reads TGTGCCTGGGCGCTGGACAGGGGGAGCAATCAGCCCCAGCATTTT.

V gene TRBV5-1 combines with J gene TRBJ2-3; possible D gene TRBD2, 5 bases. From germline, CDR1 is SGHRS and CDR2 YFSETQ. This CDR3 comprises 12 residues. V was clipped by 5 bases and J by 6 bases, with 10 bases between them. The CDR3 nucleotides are TGCGCCAGCAGAATTAGCGATGATACGCAGTATTTT. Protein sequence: CASRISDDTQYF. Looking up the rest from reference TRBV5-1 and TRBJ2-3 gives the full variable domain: KAGVTQTPRYLIKTRGQQVTLSCSPISGHRSVSWYQQTPGQGLQFLFEYFSETQRNKGNFPGRFSGRQFSNSRSEMNVSTLELGDSALYLCASRISDDTQYFGPGTRLTVL.

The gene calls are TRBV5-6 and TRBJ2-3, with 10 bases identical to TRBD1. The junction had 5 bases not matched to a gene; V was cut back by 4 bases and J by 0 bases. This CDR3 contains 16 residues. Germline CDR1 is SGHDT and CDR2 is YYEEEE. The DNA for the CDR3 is TGTGCCAGCAGCATAGGGACAGGGGAAAGCACAGATACGCAGTATTTT. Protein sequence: CASSIGTGESTDTQYF.

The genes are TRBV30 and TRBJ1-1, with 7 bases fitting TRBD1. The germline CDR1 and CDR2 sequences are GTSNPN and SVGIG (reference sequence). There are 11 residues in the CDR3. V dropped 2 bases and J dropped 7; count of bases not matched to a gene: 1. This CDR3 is CAWSHRGEAFF. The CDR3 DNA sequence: TGTGCCTGGAGTCACAGGGGTGAAGCTTTCTTT.

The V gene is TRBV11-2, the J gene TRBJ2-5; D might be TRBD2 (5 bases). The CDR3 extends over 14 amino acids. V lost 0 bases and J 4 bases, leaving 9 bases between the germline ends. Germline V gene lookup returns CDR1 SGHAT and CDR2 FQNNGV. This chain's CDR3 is CASSLDTGRETQYF. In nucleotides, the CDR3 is TGTGCCAGCAGCTTAGATACGGGGAGAGAGACCCAGTACTTC.

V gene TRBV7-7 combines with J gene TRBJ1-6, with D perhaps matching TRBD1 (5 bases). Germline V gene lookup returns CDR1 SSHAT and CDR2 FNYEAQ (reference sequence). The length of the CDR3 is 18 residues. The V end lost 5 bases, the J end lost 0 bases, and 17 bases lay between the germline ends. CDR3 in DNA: TGTGCCAGCAGCCCACAGGTTTCCTATAGCTCCTATAATTCACCCCTCCACTTT. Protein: CASSPQVSYSSYNSPLHF.

DNA for the CDR3: TGTGCCAGCAGTCCTGAAAGGATTTTAGCGGTTGAGCAGTTCTTC. This translates into CASSPERILAVEQFF. The V call is TRBV6-1, the J call TRBJ2-1; TRBD2 might be the D (6 bases). This CDR3 region has 15 residues. Germline assignment: CDR1 MNHNS and CDR2 SASEGT. Trimming cost V 5 bases and J 9 bases, with 20 bases left between them.

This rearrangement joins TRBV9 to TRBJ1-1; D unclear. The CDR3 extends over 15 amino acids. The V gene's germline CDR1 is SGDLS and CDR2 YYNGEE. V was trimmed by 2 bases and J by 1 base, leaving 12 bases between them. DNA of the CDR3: TGTGCCAGCAGCGTTACAGTTTCTCCGAACACTGAAGCTTTCTTT. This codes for CASSVTVSPNTEAFF.

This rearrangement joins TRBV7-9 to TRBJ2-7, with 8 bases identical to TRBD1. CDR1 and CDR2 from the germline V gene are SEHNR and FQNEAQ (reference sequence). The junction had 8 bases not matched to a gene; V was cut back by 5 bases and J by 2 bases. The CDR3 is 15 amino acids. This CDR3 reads CASSPNRGNTYEQYV. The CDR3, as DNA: TGTGCCAGCAGCCCCAACAGGGGGAACACCTACGAGCAGTACGTC.

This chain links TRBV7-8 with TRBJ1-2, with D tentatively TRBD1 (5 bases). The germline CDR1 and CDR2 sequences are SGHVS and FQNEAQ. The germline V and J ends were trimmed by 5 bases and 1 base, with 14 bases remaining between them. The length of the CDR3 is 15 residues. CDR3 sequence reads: CASSPLGQLNYGYTF. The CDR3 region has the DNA TGTGCCAGCAGCCCCCTTGGACAACTTAACTATGGCTACACCTTC.

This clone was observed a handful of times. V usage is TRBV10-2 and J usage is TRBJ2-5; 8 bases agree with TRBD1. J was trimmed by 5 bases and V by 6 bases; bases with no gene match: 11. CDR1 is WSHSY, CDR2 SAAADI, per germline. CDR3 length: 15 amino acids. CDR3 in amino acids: CASSNPGTGGETQYF. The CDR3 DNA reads TGCGCCAGCAGCAATCCCGGGACAGGAGGGGAGACCCAGTACTTC.

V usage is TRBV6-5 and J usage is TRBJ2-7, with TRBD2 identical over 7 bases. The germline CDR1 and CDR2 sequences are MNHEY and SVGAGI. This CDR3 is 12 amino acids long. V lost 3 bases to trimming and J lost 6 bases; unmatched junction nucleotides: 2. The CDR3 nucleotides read TGTGCCAGCAGTTATCCGGGGGGCGAGCAGTACTTC. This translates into CASSYPGGEQYF.